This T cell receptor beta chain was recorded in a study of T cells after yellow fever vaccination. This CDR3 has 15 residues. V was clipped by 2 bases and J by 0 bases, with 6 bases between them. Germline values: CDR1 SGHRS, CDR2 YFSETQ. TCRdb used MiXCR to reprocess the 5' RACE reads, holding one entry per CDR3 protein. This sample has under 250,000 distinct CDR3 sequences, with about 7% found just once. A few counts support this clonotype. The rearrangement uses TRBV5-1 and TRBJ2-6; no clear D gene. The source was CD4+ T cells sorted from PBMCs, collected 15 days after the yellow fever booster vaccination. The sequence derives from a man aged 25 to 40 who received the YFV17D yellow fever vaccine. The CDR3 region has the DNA TGCGCCAGCAGCTTTGAAGGCTCTGGGGCCAACGTCCTGACTTTC. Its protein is CASSFEGSGANVLTF.